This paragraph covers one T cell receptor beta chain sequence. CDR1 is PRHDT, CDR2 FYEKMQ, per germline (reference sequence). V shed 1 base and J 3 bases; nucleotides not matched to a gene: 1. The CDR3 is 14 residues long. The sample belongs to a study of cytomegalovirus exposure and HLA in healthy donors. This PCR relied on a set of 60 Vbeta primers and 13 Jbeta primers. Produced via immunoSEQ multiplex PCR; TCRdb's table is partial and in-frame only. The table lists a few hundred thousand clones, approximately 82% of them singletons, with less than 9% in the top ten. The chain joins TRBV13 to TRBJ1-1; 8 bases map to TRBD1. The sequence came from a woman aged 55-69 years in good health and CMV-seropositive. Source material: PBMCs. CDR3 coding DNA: TGTGCCAGCAGCTTAGAGGACAGGGACACTGAAGCTTTCTTT. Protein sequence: CASSLEDRDTEAFF.